This TCR beta chain originates from a study of shared clonotypes between healthy human individuals. As for the study in general: Plates per donor: three CD4 naive, three CD4 memory, two CD8 naive, one CD8 memory.

Broader study findings: Estimated clonotype richness was generally higher in naive than memory subsets.

The naive CD8 subset, CD45RO-negative cells positively selected for CCR7, excluded terminally differentiated effector memory CD45RA+ cells. Recent vaccinations or acute infections were absent in the healthy HIV-negative adult donors. Each cell subset's genomic DNA was divided evenly among several immunoSEQ plates. Repertoires were generated with immunoSEQ multiplex PCR, while TCRdb's copy carries only in-frame clones and drops some. The profile shows around 1.9 million clones, 90% to 95% of them singletons. Concerning this clone itself: Its specificity is unknown.

CDR1 and CDR2 from the germline V gene are SEHNR and FQNEAQ (reference sequence). The CDR3 is made up of 16 amino acids. V lost 1 base to trimming and J lost 0 bases, with 10 bases between them. The chain couples TRBV7-9 to TRBJ1-5; D gene unclear. The sequencing sample was made of naive CD8+ T cells from PBMCs. This clonotype was obtained from a young man in good health. Some clones in this sample may be carry-over from other donors' samples. This chain's CDR3 is CASSLGVMISNQPQHF. The CDR3 region has the DNA TGTGCCAGCAGCTTAGGGGTCATGATTAGCAATCAGCCCCAGCATTTT.